The clone carrying this T cell receptor beta chain was seen only a few times. TCRdb reprocessed the reads via MiXCR and lists one record per CDR3 protein. The sample shows approximately 97,000 distinct CDR3 sequences, about 28% of them seen only once. This sample was taken from a study of type 1 regulatory T cells. At the level of the study: This in vitro CD4 product, T-allo10, is enriched for Tr1 cells and alloantigen-specific.

This clonotype was obtained from a human donor in good health. Sequencing was done on a sample of CD4+ T cells, either the whole sample or a sorted fraction (not recorded which).

CDR3 DNA: TGTGCCAGCAGTGAAGGCGGGAGCGGCACAGATACGCAGTATTTT. Protein: CASSEGGSGTDTQYF. J is TRBJ2-3 and V is TRBV2; 7 nucleotides align to TRBD2. The CDR3 consists of 15 residues. Trimming took 1 base from V and 1 from J; bases not matched to a gene: 2. Germline V gene lookup returns CDR1 SNHLY and CDR2 FYNNEI.